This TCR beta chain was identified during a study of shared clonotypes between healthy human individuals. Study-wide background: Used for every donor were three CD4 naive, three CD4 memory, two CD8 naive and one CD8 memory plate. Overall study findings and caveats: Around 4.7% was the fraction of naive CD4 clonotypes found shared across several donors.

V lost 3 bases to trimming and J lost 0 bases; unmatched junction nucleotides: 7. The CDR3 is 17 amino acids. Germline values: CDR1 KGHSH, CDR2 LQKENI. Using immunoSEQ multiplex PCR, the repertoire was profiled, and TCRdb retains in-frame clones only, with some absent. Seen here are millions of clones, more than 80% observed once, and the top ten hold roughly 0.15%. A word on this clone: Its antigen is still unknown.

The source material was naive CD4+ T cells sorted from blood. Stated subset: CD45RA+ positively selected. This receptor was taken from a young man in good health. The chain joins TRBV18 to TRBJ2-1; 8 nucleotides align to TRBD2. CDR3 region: CASSPPLSGGSYNEQFF. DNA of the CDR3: TGTGCCAGCTCACCCCCTCTGAGCGGGGGCTCCTACAATGAGCAGTTCTTC.